This T cell receptor (beta chain) was observed in a study of shared clonotypes between healthy human individuals. Findings and caveats of the study: A handful of donors showed sharing of around 5% of naive CD4 clonotypes.

A note on this clone: Its target is unknown.

Between the trimmed V and J ends, which lost 1 base and 4 bases, there was a span of 14 bases. The CDR3 totals 15 residues. Germline CDR1 and CDR2: MNHNY and SVGAGI (reference sequence). Profiled with immunoSEQ multiplex PCR; TCRdb holds only in-frame clones, not every one. The table has fewer than 1.4 million clones, approximately 80% seen once. Each of the donors was a healthy adult who was HIV-negative and had not had a recent acute infection or vaccination. This receptor was taken from a man younger than 35 in good health. Some clones in this sample may be carry-over from other donors' samples. The sequencing sample was made of memory CD4+ T cells from PBMCs. Subset here: CD45RA-negative fraction. The chain has TRBV6-6 and TRBJ2-7; either TRBD1 or TRBD2 may fit D (5 bases each). CDR3 residues: CASSYYGGSGYEQYF. In DNA form, the CDR3 reads TGTGCCAGCAGTTACTATGGGGGTTCTGGTTACGAGCAGTACTTC.